Below are 9 T cell receptor beta chains sequenced from a single sample in a study of blood T cell repertoires in COVID-19. The assay was immunoSEQ multiplex PCR, and TCRdb's table has in-frame clones only and misses some. The data hold around 300,000 clones, with 86% observed a single time. Sequencing was performed on peripheral blood. Every receptor here comes from a woman aged 25 to 45 with active or convalescent COVID-19.

V is TRBV6-5 and J is TRBJ2-3; TRBD1 is a possible D gene (6 bases). The CDR3 loop spans 13 amino acids. The germline CDR1 and CDR2 sequences are MNHEY and SVGAGI. The CDR3 nucleotides are TGTGCGACGGACAGAACCCACACAGATACGCAGTATTTT. Its translation is CATDRTHTDTQYF.

Points on this clone: This same CDR3 is encoded by further DNA sequences in the sample. V is TRBV9 and J is TRBJ2-5; 9 nucleotides align to TRBD1. After removal of 0 bases from V and 2 bases from J, the junction contained 2 bases not matched to a gene. The germline V gene has CDR1 SGDLS and CDR2 YYNGEE. The CDR3 is made up of 15 amino acids. For the CDR3, the DNA is TGTGCCAGCAGCGTAGACGGGACAGGGCAAGAGACCCAGTACTTC. Translating it yields CASSVDGTGQETQYF. Looking up the rest from reference TRBV9 and TRBJ2-5 gives the full variable domain: DSGVTQTPKHLITATGQRVTLRCSPRSGDLSVYWYQQSLDQGLQFLIQYYNGEERAKGNILERFSAQQFPDLHSELNLSSLELGDSALYFCASSVDGTGQETQYFGPGTRLLVL.

This clone was counted only a few times. This chain uses TRBV28 with TRBJ1-3, with TRBD1 as a possible D gene (5 bases). This CDR3 is 15 amino acids long. Trimming left V 6 bases short and J 1 base short, with 13 bases between. Germline-derived CDR1 and CDR2 are MDHEN and SYDVKM. CDR3 in amino acids: CASSPAGTSGNTIYF. CDR3 bases: TGTGCCAGCAGCCCGGCCGGGACTTCTGGAAACACCATATATTTT.

The table lists this clone with a few counts. The chain employs TRBV7-9 and TRBJ2-4; 12 nucleotides line up with TRBD2. The trim removed 7 bases at V and 6 bases at J, leaving 4 bases unmatched. Germline CDR1 SEHNR, CDR2 FQNEAQ (reference sequence). The CDR3 is made up of 14 amino acids. CDR3 residues: CASTGGLAGNIQYF. CDR3 coding DNA: TGTGCCAGCACAGGGGGACTAGCGGGAAACATTCAGTACTTC.

The DNA of the CDR3 is TGTGCCAGCAGCCAATTCCATAGTGAGTCCTACGAGCAGTACTTC. This translates into CASSQFHSESYEQYF. V usage is TRBV3-1 (or the pseudogene TRBV3-2) and J usage is TRBJ2-7; D gene unclear. The germline CDR1 and CDR2 sequences are LGHDT and YNNKEL (reference sequence). V was pared by 2 bases and J by 1 base, with 12 bases between. The CDR3 totals 15 residues.

This chain links TRBV28 with TRBJ2-3, with 7 nucleotides matching TRBD2. The CDR3 is 18 residues long. After removal of 1 base from V and 2 bases from J, the junction contained 12 bases not matched to a gene. Germline loops: CDR1 MDHEN, CDR2 SYDVKM. The CDR3 region has the DNA TGTGCCAGCAGTTTATCCCCCGGACTGGGGGGGACCACAGATACGCAGTATTTT. It translates to CASSLSPGLGGTTDTQYF.

This clone was picked up a small number of times. This chain links TRBV11-3 with TRBJ2-7, with 9 bases matching TRBD2. The length of the CDR3 is 15 residues. With V trimmed by 2 bases and J by 4 bases, 6 bases remained unmatched. Germline loops: CDR1 SGHNT, CDR2 YENEEA. This CDR3 reads CASSLSSGGPYEQYF. The DNA for the CDR3 is TGTGCCAGCAGCTTAAGTAGCGGGGGACCTTACGAGCAGTACTTC. The full variable domain, with the rest looked up from reference TRBV11-3 and TRBJ2-7, is EAGVVQSPRYKIIEKKQPVAFWCNPISGHNTLYWYLQNLGQGPELLIRYENEEAVDDSQLPKDRFSAERLKGVDSTLKIQPAELGDSAVYLCASSLSSGGPYEQYFGPGTRLTVT.

The J gene is TRBJ2-1, the V gene TRBV7-3, with D perhaps TRBD1 (7 bases). Per germline, CDR1 SGHTA and CDR2 FQGTGA. Trimming left V 6 bases short and J 8 bases short, with 20 bases between. The CDR3 contains 15 residues. The CDR3 region is CASSEIQGGPDEQFF. The DNA of the CDR3 is TGTGCCAGCAGTGAGATCCAGGGGGGCCCCGATGAGCAGTTCTTC.

The rearrangement joins TRBV5-6 to TRBJ1-2; no definite D call. Trimming shortened V by 3 bases and J by 5 bases, and 8 bases separated the two germline ends. The CDR3 contains 12 residues. Germline V CDR1 and CDR2: SGHDT, YYEEEE. Written as DNA, the CDR3 is TGTGCCAGCAGCTCGTACACATATGGCTACACCTTC. It specifies CASSSYTYGYTF.